This TCR beta chain was sequenced in a study of CD8 T cells in Susac syndrome. The T cells that were sequenced for TCR beta were CD8+ and CD4+ cells from blood. The study used treatment-naive patients who had stable or active relapsing-remitting disease as multiple sclerosis controls. This CDR3 has 15 residues. Germline values: CDR1 SGHDN, CDR2 FVKESK. V was clipped by 2 bases and J by 4 bases, with 13 bases between them. A quantity of about 0.45 to 1 ug RNA underwent reverse transcription using random hexamers. The CDR3 of TCR beta was amplified by immunoSEQ multiplex PCR across 54 Vbeta and 13 Jbeta. One entry per CDR3 protein results from TCRdb running MiXCR on the immunoSEQ multiplex PCR reads. The sample lists hundreds of thousands of distinct CDR3 sequences; 70% to 90% were seen once.

The rearrangement links TRBV14 to TRBJ2-3, with a tentative D call TRBD2 (7 bases). The TCR comes from a human donor with multiple sclerosis. Sample: CD8+ T cells from PBMCs. CDR3 region: CASSQIHGGPDTQYF. Here the CDR3 DNA reads TGTGCCAGCAGCCAAATACACGGGGGGCCAGATACGCAGTATTTT.